This TCR beta chain emerged from a study of high-grade serous ovarian cancer treatment subgroups. The CDR3 runs to 13 residues. Trimming stripped 5 bases from V and 6 bases from J, with 11 bases between. Germline-derived CDR1 and CDR2 are SGHTA and FQGNSA. Findings of the study overall: CDR1 and CDR2 were left unanalyzed; analyses focused on CDR3.

This clone has just one count. Its antigen remains unidentified. Tumor samples were taken before definitive surgery or chemotherapy. Some clones are missing from TCRdb's copy, which holds only in-frame ones; the method was immunoSEQ multiplex PCR. The table lists over 4,500 clones, around three quarters of them singletons. V and J are TRBV7-2 and TRBJ2-1; a possible D gene is TRBD1 (6 bases). The source is a human donor with high-grade serous ovarian cancer. Sequenced: tumor tissue. The CDR3 DNA sequence: TGTGCCAGCAGCGGTCAACAGGGCAATGAGCAGTTCTTC. Protein product: CASSGQQGNEQFF.